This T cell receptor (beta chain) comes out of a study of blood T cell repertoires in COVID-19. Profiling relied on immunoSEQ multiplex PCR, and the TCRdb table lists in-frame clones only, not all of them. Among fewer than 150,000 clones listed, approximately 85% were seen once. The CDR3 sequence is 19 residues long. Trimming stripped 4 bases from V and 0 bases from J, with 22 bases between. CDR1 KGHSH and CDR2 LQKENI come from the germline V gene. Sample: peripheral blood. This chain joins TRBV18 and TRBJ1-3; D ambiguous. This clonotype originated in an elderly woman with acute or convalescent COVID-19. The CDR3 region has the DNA TGTGCCAGCTCACTCGAGAACCCCCACCGCGGGGACTCTGGAAACACCATATATTTT. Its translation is CASSLENPHRGDSGNTIYF.